These T cell receptor beta chains were read from a single sample in a study of blood T cell repertoires in COVID-19. The table came from immunoSEQ multiplex PCR; TCRdb's copy has only in-frame clones and leaves some out. The table shows approximately 58,000 clones, with around 84% occurring only once. Sample: peripheral blood. The receptor set was obtained from a woman aged 55-70 years with acute or convalescent COVID-19. Both conserved end residues are part of each CDR3. Fields, in order: CDR3 length, V gene, J gene, clone size, D gene, CDR3 DNA, CDR3 protein. D genes are given only for firm matches. A clone size is listed for some rows: how often the clone was seen (once, few, many), or a class if it is expanded.

cdr3_length: 15; v_call: TRBV5-6; j_call: TRBJ2-5; clone_size: .; d_call: .; cdr3_nt: TGTGCCAGCAGCCACCTTGCAGGGGTTAAAGAGACCCAGTACTTC; cdr3_aa: CASSHLAGVKETQYF
cdr3_length: 15; v_call: TRBV5-1; j_call: TRBJ1-1; clone_size: .; d_call: .; cdr3_nt: TGCGCCAGCAGCTTGGGTCCGGAGTCGAACACTGAAGCTTTCTTT; cdr3_aa: CASSLGPESNTEAFF
cdr3_length: 15; v_call: TRBV5-1; j_call: TRBJ2-3; clone_size: .; d_call: .; cdr3_nt: TGCGCCAGCAGCCCACAGAGAACTAGCACAGATACGCAGTATTTT; cdr3_aa: CASSPQRTSTDTQYF
cdr3_length: 15; v_call: TRBV6-6; j_call: TRBJ1-1; clone_size: .; d_call: TRBD1; cdr3_nt: TGTGCCAGCAGTTACCCCACAGGGGCGGGCACTGAAGCTTTCTTT; cdr3_aa: CASSYPTGAGTEAFF
cdr3_length: 15; v_call: TRBV7-9; j_call: TRBJ1-4; clone_size: .; d_call: TRBD1; cdr3_nt: TGTGCCAGCAGCCGTGCCGGGACAGGGGGCGAAAAACTGTTTTTT; cdr3_aa: CASSRAGTGGEKLFF
cdr3_length: 15; v_call: TRBV10-3; j_call: TRBJ2-3; clone_size: .; d_call: TRBD2; cdr3_nt: TGTGCCATCACCTCTACTAGCGGGGCCACAGATACGCAGTATTTT; cdr3_aa: CAITSTSGATDTQYF
cdr3_length: 20; v_call: TRBV15; j_call: TRBJ1-6; clone_size: .; d_call: TRBD1; cdr3_nt: TGTGCCACCAGCAGAGATCATCTCAGCGGACAGGGTTCCTATAATTCACCCCTCCACTTT; cdr3_aa: CATSRDHLSGQGSYNSPLHF
cdr3_length: 11; v_call: TRBV12-3/TRBV12-4; j_call: TRBJ2-7; clone_size: .; d_call: .; cdr3_nt: TGTGCCAGCAGTTTCAACTACGAGCAGTACTTC; cdr3_aa: CASSFNYEQYF
cdr3_length: 13; v_call: TRBV6-5; j_call: TRBJ1-1; clone_size: .; d_call: .; cdr3_nt: TGTGCCAGCAGCCCACCCGGGAACACTGAAGCTTTCTTT; cdr3_aa: CASSPPGNTEAFF
cdr3_length: 14; v_call: TRBV6-5; j_call: TRBJ1-2; clone_size: once; d_call: .; cdr3_nt: TGTGCCAGCAAACGAACGGACAGCTACTATGGCTACACCTTC; cdr3_aa: CASKRTDSYYGYTF
cdr3_length: 15; v_call: TRBV5-6; j_call: TRBJ1-2; clone_size: .; d_call: TRBD1; cdr3_nt: TGTGCCAGCAGCTTGCGGACAGGGGGCAACTATGGCTACACCTTC; cdr3_aa: CASSLRTGGNYGYTF
cdr3_length: 13; v_call: TRBV24-1; j_call: TRBJ1-1; clone_size: .; d_call: TRBD1; cdr3_nt: TGTGCCACCAGGGACAGGGAAAGCACTGAAGCTTTCTTT; cdr3_aa: CATRDRESTEAFF
cdr3_length: 15; v_call: TRBV15; j_call: TRBJ2-5; clone_size: .; d_call: TRBD2; cdr3_nt: TGTGCCACCAGAAACAAGCGGGGGAACCAAGAGACCCAGTACTTC; cdr3_aa: CATRNKRGNQETQYF
cdr3_length: 13; v_call: TRBV6-5; j_call: TRBJ2-2; clone_size: .; d_call: .; cdr3_nt: TGTGCCAGCAGTTACTCCAGTACCGGGGAGCTGTTTTTT; cdr3_aa: CASSYSSTGELFF
cdr3_length: 14; v_call: TRBV30; j_call: TRBJ1-1; clone_size: .; d_call: TRBD1; cdr3_nt: TGTGCCTGGTCCATAGGGGGCGGCTACACTGAAGCTTTCTTT; cdr3_aa: CAWSIGGGYTEAFF